This passage covers 17 T cell receptor beta chains from one sample sequenced in a study of human versus mouse CDR3 diversity and MHC coevolution. Measured with immunoSEQ multiplex PCR; TCRdb has only the in-frame clones, and not every one. The sample holds tens of thousands of clones, just over 90% seen once. Sequenced sample: naive CD4+ T cells from blood. Stated subset: CD45RO-negative CD62L-positive naive CD4 T cells. The receptors originated from a person aged 25 to 75 in good health.

The chain recombines TRBV4-3 with TRBJ2-1; weak D call: TRBD2 (7 bases). Trimming stripped 0 bases from V and 6 bases from J, with 21 bases between. This CDR3 has 18 residues. CDR1 is LGHNA, CDR2 YSLEER, per germline. The CDR3 DNA reads TGCGCCAGCAGCCAAGATGTGGCGGGGGCAGTAAATCTCAATGAGCAGTTCTTC. Encoded protein: CASSQDVAGAVNLNEQFF.

V gene TRBV19 combines with J gene TRBJ1-6; no clear D. This CDR3 is built from 13 residues. The ends were cut back, 7 bases at V and 5 bases at J, with 9 bases in the middle. The V gene's germline CDR1 is LNHDA and CDR2 SQIVND (reference sequence). CDR3 coding DNA: TGTGCCAGTAAAGGCAGCGATAATTCACCCCTCCACTTT. This encodes CASKGSDNSPLHF.

The chain uses TRBV9 and TRBJ2-6; possibly TRBD1 for D (5 bases). Looked up from germline, CDR1 is SGDLS and CDR2 is YYNGEE. The CDR3 loop spans 18 amino acids. Trimming shortened V by 0 bases and J by 0 bases, and 13 bases separated the two germline ends. In DNA form, the CDR3 reads TGTGCCAGCAGCGTAGAGGGTGGGGCCCTCTCTGGGGCCAACGTCCTGACTTTC. It specifies CASSVEGGALSGANVLTF.

The genes are TRBV9 and TRBJ1-5, with 9 bases identical to TRBD1. The CDR3 has 15 residues. Germline CDR1 is SGDLS and CDR2 is YYNGEE. The V gene end was trimmed by 0 bases and the J gene end by 6 bases; junction bases not matched to a gene: 4. The CDR3 region is CASSVEDRGGQPQHF. The DNA for the CDR3 is TGTGCCAGCAGCGTAGAGGACAGGGGCGGTCAGCCCCAGCATTTT. Supplemented by reference TRBV9 and TRBJ1-5, the full variable domain reads DSGVTQTPKHLITATGQRVTLRCSPRSGDLSVYWYQQSLDQGLQFLIQYYNGEERAKGNILERFSAQQFPDLHSELNLSSLELGDSALYFCASSVEDRGGQPQHFGDGTRLSIL.

The chain couples TRBV6-6 to TRBJ2-2, with D possibly being TRBD2 (5 bases). V dropped 7 bases and J dropped 5 bases, with 17 bases sitting between them. Germline CDR1 MNHNY, CDR2 SVGAGI (reference sequence). The CDR3 contains 15 residues. CDR3: CASTEAASGTGELFF. CDR3 bases: TGTGCCAGCACCGAGGCGGCCTCGGGGACCGGGGAGCTGTTTTTT.

The rearrangement uses TRBV18 and TRBJ2-7; 8 nucleotides line up with TRBD1. V lost 3 bases and J lost 4; bases outside the gene matches: 5. The germline gives CDR1 KGHSH, CDR2 LQKENI. The CDR3 contains 14 residues. CDR3 nucleotides: TGTGCCAGCTCACCGAACGACAGGGGATACGAGCAGTACTTC. It encodes CASSPNDRGYEQYF.

The V gene is TRBV5-4, the J gene TRBJ2-1; TRBD2 matches at 10 bases. The germline V gene has CDR1 SGHNT and CDR2 YYREEE (reference sequence). The CDR3 consists of 16 residues. Trimming removed 5 bases from V and 9 bases from J; junction bases left unmatched: 14. The CDR3 region has the DNA TGTGCCAGCAGTTTCCCTAGCGGGAGTAGCTTCGGTGAGCAGTTCTTC. Its translation: CASSFPSGSSFGEQFF. Complete variable domain (other parts from reference TRBV5-4 and TRBJ2-1): ETGVTQSPTHLIKTRGQQVTLRCSSQSGHNTVSWYQQALGQGPQFIFQYYREEENGRGNFPPRFSGLQFPNYSSELNVNALELDDSALYLCASSFPSGSSFGEQFFGPGTRLTVL.

V gene TRBV29-1 combines with J gene TRBJ2-7, with a possible D match to TRBD1 (6 bases). The CDR3 covers 14 residues. V was cut by 6 bases and J by 2 bases, with 17 bases left in between. Germline V CDR1 and CDR2: SQVTM, ANQGSEA. The CDR3 nucleotides read TGCAGCGTATCCCGACAGGCTGGTCCCTACGAGCAGTACTTC. Amino acids: CSVSRQAGPYEQYF.

Only a few counts were recorded for this clone. The chain joins TRBV19 to TRBJ1-4; D possibly corresponds to TRBD1 (6 bases). V lost 8 bases to trimming and J lost 8 bases, with 18 bases between them. The CDR3 is 14 residues long. The germline gives CDR1 LNHDA, CDR2 SQIVND (reference sequence). This CDR3 is CASSSRGLDEKLFF. The CDR3 DNA reads TGTGCCAGTTCATCCAGGGGCCTGGACGAAAAACTGTTTTTT.

The chain recombines TRBV25-1 with TRBJ1-2, with 7 bases identical to TRBD1. The germline CDR1 and CDR2 sequences are MGHDK and SYGVNS. Trimming cost V 4 bases and J 8 bases; bases outside gene matches: 13. The CDR3 sequence is 15 residues long. The CDR3 DNA reads TGTGCCAGCAGTGCTCTACAGGGGTTGTTGAGCGGCTACACCTTC. As protein: CASSALQGLLSGYTF.

There are a few counts of this clone. The CDR3 DNA follows: TGTGCCAGCAGCAAAGTAGGGAGACTAGCGGACCTGTGGGAGCAGTTCTTC. This gives the protein CASSKVGRLADLWEQFF. The chain carries TRBV21-1 and TRBJ2-1; TRBD2 is the table's D call, not checked against the DNA. TRBV21-1 is flagged as a pseudogene. This CDR3 has 17 residues.

This rearrangement joins TRBV6-6 to TRBJ1-1; 9 bases line up with TRBD1. The length of the CDR3 is 14 residues. After removal of 5 bases from V and 3 bases from J, the junction contained 4 bases not matched to a gene. CDR1 is MNHNY and CDR2 is SVGAGI in the germline V gene (reference sequence). The CDR3 bases are TGTGCCAGCAGTCGAGGGGACAGGGACACTGAAGCTTTCTTT. It is translated as CASSRGDRDTEAFF.

This chain links TRBV7-6 with TRBJ2-1; 10 positions agree with TRBD2. The CDR3 length is 16 residues. CDR1 SGHVS and CDR2 FNYEAQ come from the germline V gene. After removal of 5 bases from V and 5 bases from J, the junction contained 9 bases not matched to a gene. The CDR3 loop is CASSKERTSGNNEQFF. In DNA form, the CDR3 reads TGTGCCAGCAGCAAGGAACGGACTAGCGGCAACAATGAGCAGTTCTTC.

V usage is TRBV7-2 and J usage is TRBJ1-1, with a possible D match to TRBD1 (6 bases). CDR1 SGHTA and CDR2 FQGNSA come from the germline V gene. The CDR3 contains 15 residues. Trimming cost V 2 bases and J 1 base, with 11 bases left between them. The CDR3: CASSLRTGRNTEAFF. DNA for the CDR3: TGTGCCAGCAGCTTACGAACAGGGCGGAACACTGAAGCTTTCTTT. The whole variable domain, filled in from reference TRBV7-2 and TRBJ1-1, reads GAGVSQSPSNKVTEKGKDVELRCDPISGHTALYWYRQSLGQGLEFLIYFQGNSAPDKSGLPSDRFSAERTGGSVSTLTIQRTQQEDSAVYLCASSLRTGRNTEAFFGQGTRLTVV.

The rearrangement links TRBV18 to TRBJ1-4, with D possibly TRBD1 on 5 matching bases. V was trimmed by 4 bases and J by 5 bases, leaving 8 bases between them. Germline V gene sequence: CDR1 KGHSH, CDR2 LQKENI. This CDR3 region has 13 residues. The CDR3 here is CASSRGENEKLFF. The CDR3 DNA is TGTGCCAGCTCACGGGGGGAGAATGAAAAACTGTTTTTT.

The chain's CDR3 is CASSQGTYTYEQYF. The CDR3 DNA reads as TGCGCCAGCAGCCAAGGGACTTATACCTACGAGCAGTACTTC. The chain carries TRBV4-1 and TRBJ2-7, with D tentatively TRBD2 (5 bases). The V gene's germline CDR1 is MGHRA and CDR2 YSYEKL. The V end was cut by 1 base, the J end by 2 bases, with 9 bases between. The CDR3 totals 14 residues.

This chain joins TRBV6-1 and TRBJ1-5; the D gene is possibly TRBD1 (5 bases). Trimming stripped 3 bases from V and 3 bases from J, with 9 bases between. Germline V lookup: CDR1 MNHNS, CDR2 SASEGT. The CDR3 has 14 residues. CDR3 DNA: TGTGCCAGCAGTGACCAGGGCACCAATCAGCCCCAGCATTTT. Translation: CASSDQGTNQPQHF.